This T cell receptor (beta chain) was observed in a study of T cell repertoires in cytomegalovirus infection. Study-level results: Clonotype analysis showed dominance of the ex vivo response by HLA-C-restricted CMV-specific TCR beta clonotypes. People with CMV and the relevant HLA were identified by cumulative public TCR beta family frequency.

This clonotype was recorded at least ten times. The antigen remains unidentified. TCRdb re-analysed the reads in MiXCR, keeping a single row per CDR3 protein. The data show roughly 500,000 distinct CDR3 sequences, with about 11% seen just once and about a tenth held by the top ten. Per germline, CDR1 SGHAT and CDR2 FQNNGV. The CDR3 is 13 residues long. Deletions cut 1 base from V and 5 bases from J, with 8 bases between. The sequenced sample was PBMCs. The TCR originated in a human donor in good health (CMV status not recorded). Some clones in this sample may be carry-over from other donors' samples. The gene calls are TRBV11-2 and TRBJ1-1; no definite D call. CDR3 coding DNA: TGTGCCAGCAGCTTAGGGATACAGACTGAAGCTTTCTTT. It encodes CASSLGIQTEAFF.